This TCR beta chain derives from a study of T cells in Graves' hyperthyroidism and ophthalmopathy. Germline loops: CDR1 SEHNR, CDR2 FQNEAQ (reference sequence). The CDR3 is made up of 12 amino acids. With respect to this clonotype: Sequence at one end of the junction differs from germline and may be a read error.

The source material, RNA transcripts, was used to amplify TCR beta CDR3 regions. The HTBI set primed first-round TCR CDR3 RT-PCR. One entry per CDR3 protein results from TCRdb running MiXCR on the multiplex PCR reads. The table records over 700,000 distinct CDR3 sequences, 38% of them present only once. This clonotype originated in a man aged 18-30 years with Graves' hyperthyroidism. The chain uses TRBV7-9 and TRBJ1-2, with D perhaps TRBD1 (5 bases). The sequenced material came from blood. The CDR3 DNA is TGCGCCAGCGGGACGGCCCGGGGTGGCTACACCTTC. Its protein is CASGTARGGYTF.